The rows below give T cell receptor beta chains drawn from one sample of a study of blood T cell repertoires in COVID-19. TCRdb keeps only in-frame clones here, not all; method: immunoSEQ multiplex PCR. The sample comprises hundreds of thousands of clones, 85% to 90% of which are singletons, and about 14% rests with the top ten. Sequencing was carried out using PBMCs or T cells enriched from blood (not recorded which). The receptors were gathered from a man younger than 30 who had recovered from COVID-19. The CDR3 runs from the conserved cysteine through the conserved F or W. Each record gives: J gene, D gene, clone size, V gene, CDR3 protein, CDR3 DNA. A D gene is named only where the DNA matches it firmly. Clone size is not always given. Where it is, it says once, few, many or a class for expanded clones.

TRBJ2-7 | TRBD2 | once | TRBV28 | CASETSGSYEQYF | TGTGCCAGCGAAACTAGCGGGTCCTACGAGCAGTACTTC
TRBJ2-4 | - | once | TRBV5-6 | CASSFSARDKNIQYF | TGTGCCAGCAGCTTCTCCGCCCGAGACAAAAACATTCAGTACTTC
TRBJ2-2 | TRBD1 | - | TRBV3-1/TRBV3-2 | CASSLRTGFNTGELFF | TGTGCCAGCAGCCTGAGGACAGGGTTCAACACCGGGGAGCTGTTTTTT
TRBJ1-3 | - | - | TRBV3-1/TRBV3-2 | CASSQEGQGTGNTIYF | TGTGCCAGCAGCCAAGAAGGGCAGGGGACTGGAAACACCATATATTTT
TRBJ1-4 | TRBD1 | - | TRBV19 | CASSSDRGEKLFF | TGTGCCAGTAGTTCTGACAGGGGTGAAAAACTGTTTTTT
TRBJ1-5 | - | - | TRBV19 | CASSIDNRRANQPQHF | TGTGCCAGTAGTATAGATAACAGGAGGGCCAATCAGCCCCAGCATTTT
TRBJ2-5 | - | - | TRBV18 | CASSPPRAGGHQETQYF | TGTGCCAGCTCACCACCGAGGGCAGGGGGGCACCAAGAGACCCAGTACTTC
TRBJ1-6 | - | - | TRBV28 | CASNSRRSSYNSPLHF | TGTGCCAGCAATTCAAGGCGGAGCTCCTATAATTCACCCCTCCACTTT
TRBJ1-6 | TRBD1 | - | TRBV6-1 | CASSEAGQGRGSPLHF | TGTGCCAGCAGTGAAGCGGGACAGGGAAGGGGTTCACCCCTCCACTTT
TRBJ1-4 | - | - | TRBV27 | CASSLLPGVGEKLFF | TGTGCCAGCAGTTTACTACCGGGGGTTGGCGAAAAACTGTTTTTT
TRBJ1-1 | TRBD1 | - | TRBV11-3 | CASSSQETGWGTEAFF | TGTGCCAGCAGCTCCCAGGAGACAGGGTGGGGCACTGAAGCTTTCTTT
TRBJ2-3 | TRBD2 | - | TRBV30 | CAWTLAGGSTSTDTQYF | TGTGCCTGGACGCTAGCGGGGGGCTCAACTAGCACAGATACGCAGTATTTT
TRBJ2-5 | TRBD2 | - | TRBV2 | CASSESRLAAETQYF | TGTGCCAGCAGTGAATCTCGACTAGCGGCCGAGACCCAGTACTTC
TRBJ1-1 | - | - | TRBV6-5 | CASSYAGTAGTEAFF | TGTGCCAGCAGTTACGCGGGTACCGCTGGCACTGAAGCTTTCTTT
TRBJ1-1 | - | - | TRBV4-1 | CASSSVGEEGEAFF | TGCGCCAGCAGCTCCGTGGGAGAGGAGGGTGAAGCTTTCTTT
TRBJ2-7 | TRBD2 | - | TRBV20-1 | CSASSGGRRNEQYF | TGCAGTGCTAGTTCCGGCGGGAGGCGGAACGAGCAGTACTTC
TRBJ1-2 | - | once | TRBV21-1 | CASSKRGDRVVYGYTF | TGTGCCAGCAGCAAAAGGGGGGACAGGGTGGTCTATGGCTACACCTTC
TRBJ2-1 | TRBD2 | - | TRBV19 | CASSIAATSVYNEQFF | TGTGCCAGTAGTATCGCCGCGACTAGCGTTTACAATGAGCAGTTCTTC
TRBJ2-1 | - | - | TRBV19 | CASRPHRVSYNEQFF | TGTGCCAGTAGACCCCACAGGGTCTCCTACAATGAGCAGTTCTTC
TRBJ2-2 | TRBD2 | - | TRBV5-1 | CASRTGGDTGELFF | TGCGCCAGCAGGACGGGAGGGGACACCGGGGAGCTGTTTTTT
TRBJ2-1 | TRBD2 | - | TRBV3-1/TRBV3-2 | CASSPTSANNEQFF | TGTGCCAGCAGCCCGACTAGCGCTAACAATGAGCAGTTCTTC
TRBJ2-5 | - | - | TRBV2 | CASSRNSREETQYF | TGTGCCAGCAGTAGAAACAGTCGAGAAGAGACCCAGTACTTC
TRBJ2-2 | - | - | TRBV6-5 | CASSPDSTGELFF | TGTGCCAGCAGTCCCGACAGCACCGGGGAGCTGTTTTTT
TRBJ2-2 | TRBD2 | - | TRBV27 | CASSLLTRGDTGELFF | TGTGCCAGCAGTTTATTAACGCGGGGGGACACCGGGGAGCTGTTTTTT
TRBJ1-1 | - | - | TRBV2 | CASSGEFTGHTEAFF | TGTGCCAGCAGTGGGGAATTTACAGGGCACACTGAAGCTTTCTTT
TRBJ2-7 | - | once | TRBV19 | CASSLRERDYEQYF | TGTGCCAGTAGTCTCAGGGAAAGGGACTACGAGCAGTACTTC
TRBJ1-2 | TRBD1 | once | TRBV14 | CASSQGSGGRYTF | TGTGCCAGCAGCCAAGGGTCAGGGGGCCGCTACACCTTC
TRBJ1-1 | TRBD1 | - | TRBV30 | CAWSTGESEAFF | TGTGCCTGGAGTACAGGGGAGAGTGAAGCTTTCTTT